A single sample gave rise to the 7 T cell receptor beta chains below, sequenced in a study of T cell repertoires in cytomegalovirus infection. TCRdb used MiXCR to reprocess the reads, holding one entry per CDR3 protein. The sample contains roughly 500,000 distinct CDR3 sequences, 16% of which appear only once. Sequencing used CD8+ T cells from PBMCs. These receptors all stem from a human donor in good health (CMV status not recorded). Some clones in this sample may be carry-over from other donors' samples.

This clonotype occurred a few times. The V call is TRBV20-1, the J call TRBJ2-5; 9 nucleotides line up with TRBD2. This CDR3 is built from 14 residues. Per germline, CDR1 DFQATT and CDR2 SNEGSKA (reference sequence). V gave up 4 bases and J gave up 3 bases; unmatched junction bases: 6. The CDR3 region is CSATIAGEEETQYF. The CDR3 nucleotides are TGCAGTGCTACCATAGCGGGAGAGGAAGAGACCCAGTACTTC.

This clonotype was recorded at least ten times. This chain connects TRBV4-2 to TRBJ2-7; D is uncertain. The CDR3 covers 15 residues. Trimming removed 2 bases from V and 3 bases from J, with 14 bases in between. Germline CDR1 LGHNA, CDR2 YNFKEQ. The CDR3 sequence is CASSQWDPPDYEQYF. DNA of the CDR3: TGTGCCAGCAGCCAATGGGATCCCCCGGACTACGAGCAGTACTTC.

V is TRBV4-1 and J is TRBJ2-1; 7 bases fit TRBD2. V shed 4 bases, J shed 4 bases, and the junction held 25 bases outside the gene matches. Germline loops: CDR1 MGHRA, CDR2 YSYEKL. This CDR3 has 21 amino acids. This CDR3 reads CASSLFSVGIGKGLLYNEQFF. CDR3 in DNA: TGCGCCAGCAGCCTCTTTTCGGTGGGAATAGGAAAGGGACTACTTTACAATGAGCAGTTCTTC.

The chain recombines TRBV2 with TRBJ2-5, with 8 bases lining up with TRBD2. Germline V gives CDR1 SNHLY, CDR2 FYNNEI. The CDR3 is made up of 16 amino acids. Trimming took 6 bases from V and 1 from J; bases not matched to a gene: 10. The CDR3 region is CASRGRVAGFQETQYF. The CDR3 bases are TGTGCCAGCAGGGGTCGAGTAGCGGGATTCCAAGAGACCCAGTACTTC. The variable domain in full, with the rest retrieved from reference TRBV2 and TRBJ2-5, is EPEVTQTPSHQVTQMGQEVILRCVPISNHLYFYWYRQILGQKVEFLVSFYNNEISEKSEIFDDQFSVERPDGSNFTLKIRSTKLEDSAMYFCASRGRVAGFQETQYFGPGTRLLVL.

This clonotype was seen at least ten times. V is TRBV19 and J is TRBJ2-2; D might be TRBD2 (5 bases). The CDR3 sequence is 14 residues long. CDR1 and CDR2 (germline): LNHDA, SQIVND (reference sequence). The ends were cut back, 3 bases at V and 6 bases at J, with 11 bases in the middle. Written as DNA, the CDR3 is TGTGCCAGTAGTATGGGAGTTAATGCCGGGGAGCTGTTTTTT. This sequence encodes CASSMGVNAGELFF.

This clonotype was recorded at least ten times. The J gene is TRBJ2-7, the V gene TRBV7-2, with TRBD1 matching 8 bases. The CDR3 has 15 amino acids. The trim removed 1 base at V and 5 bases at J, leaving 7 bases unmatched. Germline assignment: CDR1 SGHTA and CDR2 FQGNSA. CDR3 nucleotides: TGTGCCAGCAGCTTAGGGGCAGGGGGCGTGGACGAGCAGTACTTC. Its protein product is CASSLGAGGVDEQYF. The variable domain in full, completed from reference TRBV7-2 and TRBJ2-7, reads GAGVSQSPSNKVTEKGKDVELRCDPISGHTALYWYRQSLGQGLEFLIYFQGNSAPDKSGLPSDRFSAERTGGSVSTLTIQRTQQEDSAVYLCASSLGAGGVDEQYFGPGTRLTVT.

In its sample, this clonotype was seen a few times. The rearrangement uses TRBV5-1 and TRBJ2-7; TRBD2 matches at 7 bases. CDR1 is SGHRS, CDR2 YFSETQ, per germline. Germline trimming cut 7 bases from V and 3 bases from J; bases unmatched to any gene: 13. The CDR3 has 15 amino acids. The CDR3: CASPPRREPHYEQYF. The CDR3 bases are TGCGCCAGCCCCCCGCGGCGGGAGCCCCACTACGAGCAGTACTTC.